A single sample is the source of the 30 T cell receptor beta chains below, sequenced in a study of blood T cell repertoires in COVID-19. Sequenced by immunoSEQ multiplex PCR; TCRdb stores in-frame clones only, minus some. The sample includes around 330,000 clones, about nine tenths of them seen just once. The specimen was PBMCs or T cells enriched from blood (not recorded which). Source of these receptors: a man aged 60 to 69 who had recovered from COVID-19.

The genes are TRBV19 and TRBJ1-2; D unresolved. Trimming stripped 4 bases from V and 4 bases from J, with 10 bases between. The CDR3 totals 13 residues. Germline V gene sequence: CDR1 LNHDA, CDR2 SQIVND (reference sequence). CDR3 bases: TGTGCCAGTAGTAGTCAGGATTCCTATGGCTACACCTTC. Translating gives CASSSQDSYGYTF.

Details on this clone: This specimen includes other DNA sequences encoding the same CDR3. The chain couples TRBV9 to TRBJ2-6; D is uncertain. Trimming left V 2 bases short and J 4 bases short, with 10 bases between. Germline assignment: CDR1 SGDLS and CDR2 YYNGEE. The CDR3 contains 15 residues. This CDR3 reads CASSVRGSGANVLTF. CDR3 nucleotides: TGTGCCAGCAGCGTGAGAGGTTCAGGGGCCAACGTCCTGACTTTC.

The chain links TRBV28 to TRBJ1-2; 8 bases are a match to TRBD1. Germline trimming cut 3 bases from V and 7 bases from J; bases unmatched to any gene: 10. The germline V gene has CDR1 MDHEN and CDR2 SYDVKM. The CDR3 length is 15 residues. In DNA form, the CDR3 reads TGTGCCAGCAGTTTGGTCGCCAGGGGGCAGGGTGGCTACACCTTC. Protein sequence: CASSLVARGQGGYTF.

The chain uses TRBV7-8 and TRBJ1-1; no firm D call. The V gene's germline CDR1 is SGHVS and CDR2 FQNEAQ. V lost 2 bases and J 3 bases, leaving 13 bases between the germline ends. The CDR3 is 15 residues long. The DNA for the CDR3 is TGTGCCAGCAGCTTACGCGTACAGTCGTACACTGAAGCTTTCTTT. This codes for CASSLRVQSYTEAFF.

This chain links TRBV2 with TRBJ2-5; TRBD1 matches at 10 bases. This CDR3 has 15 residues. In germline, CDR1 is SNHLY, CDR2 FYNNEI. Unmatched junction bases numbered 7, after V lost 7 bases and J lost 2 bases. This CDR3 is CASTLGQGRQETQYF. The DNA of the CDR3 is TGTGCCAGCACCCTGGGACAGGGGAGGCAAGAGACCCAGTACTTC.

The genes are TRBV28 and TRBJ1-2; the D is unclear. Germline V lookup: CDR1 MDHEN, CDR2 SYDVKM. There are 15 residues in the CDR3. V lost 2 bases to trimming and J lost 4 bases, with 14 bases between them. The CDR3 loop reads CASSLVNAPTYGYTF. The CDR3 DNA sequence: TGTGCCAGCAGTTTAGTAAACGCCCCTACCTATGGCTACACCTTC.

This rearrangement joins TRBV9 to TRBJ1-6, with TRBD1 matching 8 bases. J lost 8 bases, V lost 0 bases, and 7 bases had no gene match. The CDR3 spans 16 residues. Germline V gives CDR1 SGDLS, CDR2 YYNGEE. The CDR3 bases are TGTGCCAGCAGCGTAGGAGGGACAGGCGGGGATTCACCCCTCCACTTT. This translates into CASSVGGTGGDSPLHF. Variable domain in full (rest from reference TRBV9 and TRBJ1-6): DSGVTQTPKHLITATGQRVTLRCSPRSGDLSVYWYQQSLDQGLQFLIQYYNGEERAKGNILERFSAQQFPDLHSELNLSSLELGDSALYFCASSVGGTGGDSPLHFGNGTRLTVT.

This clone was recorded only once. CDR3 DNA: TGCGCCAGCAGTCTTACAGGGGCCGTAGACTATGGCTACACCTTC. Its translation: CASSLTGAVDYGYTF. V usage is TRBV5-1 and J usage is TRBJ1-2, with 7 bases fitting TRBD1. This CDR3 has 15 amino acids. Germline lookup yields CDR1 SGHRS and CDR2 YFSETQ. The junction had 10 bases not matched to a gene; V was cut back by 5 bases and J by 3 bases.

This chain links TRBV9 with TRBJ2-7; 12 positions agree with TRBD2. V shed 2 bases, J shed 1 base, and the junction held 1 base outside the gene matches. Germline V gives CDR1 SGDLS, CDR2 YYNGEE. The CDR3 is 15 amino acids. The chain's CDR3 is CASSVTSGRSYEQYF. CDR3 coding DNA: TGTGCCAGCAGCGTTACTAGCGGGAGGTCCTACGAGCAGTACTTC. Complete variable domain (other parts from reference TRBV9 and TRBJ2-7): DSGVTQTPKHLITATGQRVTLRCSPRSGDLSVYWYQQSLDQGLQFLIQYYNGEERAKGNILERFSAQQFPDLHSELNLSSLELGDSALYFCASSVTSGRSYEQYFGPGTRLTVT.

The gene calls are TRBV18 and TRBJ1-3, with D unresolved. Germline V lookup: CDR1 KGHSH, CDR2 LQKENI. V lost 3 bases to trimming and J lost 0 bases, with 21 bases between them. The CDR3 sequence is 19 residues long. In DNA form, the CDR3 reads TGTGCCAGCTCACCCGAAATTCTCCGGGGTTGGGACTCTGGAAACACCATATATTTT. Amino acid sequence: CASSPEILRGWDSGNTIYF.

The genes are TRBV19 and TRBJ2-1; 10 nucleotides align to TRBD2. The length of the CDR3 is 14 residues. Germline assignment: CDR1 LNHDA and CDR2 SQIVND (reference sequence). Trimming removed 6 bases from V and 3 bases from J; junction bases left unmatched: 2. Here the CDR3 DNA reads TGTGCCAGTAGAGGACTAGCGGACTACAATGAGCAGTTCTTC. It is translated as CASRGLADYNEQFF. Full variable domain (rest looked up from reference TRBV19 and TRBJ2-1): DGGITQSPKYLFRKEGQNVTLSCEQNLNHDAMYWYRQDPGQGLRLIYYSQIVNDFQKGDIAEGYSVSREKKESFPLTVTSAQKNPTAFYLCASRGLADYNEQFFGPGTRLTVL.

This chain connects TRBV12-3 or TRBV12-4 to TRBJ2-3; D remains unclear. The CDR3 runs to 13 residues. Trimming shortened V by 3 bases and J by 2 bases, and 6 bases separated the two germline ends. CDR3 region: CASSFLATDTQYF. DNA of the CDR3: TGTGCCAGCAGTTTTTTGGCCACAGATACGCAGTATTTT.

CDR3 sequence: CASSPGTEVSGNTIYF. The CDR3 nucleotides read TGTGCCAGCAGCCCCGGGACAGAGGTCTCTGGAAACACCATATATTTT. The rearrangement joins TRBV5-4 to TRBJ1-3; 7 bases match TRBD1. The length of the CDR3 is 16 residues. The V segment lost 4 bases and the J segment 0 bases; nucleotides outside the gene matches: 7. The germline gives CDR1 SGHNT, CDR2 YYREEE (reference sequence).

The chain uses TRBV30 and TRBJ1-3; D might be TRBD1 (5 bases). The V gene's germline CDR1 is GTSNPN and CDR2 SVGIG (reference sequence). V lost 2 bases, J lost 4 bases, and 9 bases lay in between. The CDR3 has 13 residues. DNA of the CDR3: TGTGCCTGGAGTATCCGGGGGGGAAACACCATATATTTT. This sequence encodes CAWSIRGGNTIYF.

The chain recombines TRBV24-1 with TRBJ1-4; tentatively, D is TRBD1 (5 bases). Germline CDR1 and CDR2: KGHDR and SFDVKD. The CDR3 is 14 amino acids. V shed 9 bases and J shed 7 bases, with 17 bases lying between them. CDR3 region: CATSSGNSGEKLFF. For the CDR3, the DNA is TGTGCCACCTCGTCAGGGAACTCGGGTGAAAAACTGTTTTTT.

The J gene is TRBJ2-7, the V gene TRBV9; D not certain. Deletions cut 3 bases from V and 3 bases from J, with 10 bases between. Germline V gives CDR1 SGDLS, CDR2 YYNGEE. The CDR3 has 13 residues. The CDR3 region is CASSEADYYEQYF. The CDR3 nucleotides read TGTGCCAGCAGCGAAGCCGATTACTACGAGCAGTACTTC.

V and J are TRBV5-6 and TRBJ2-7; D might be TRBD2 (6 bases). CDR3 length: 15 amino acids. The V gene's germline CDR1 is SGHDT and CDR2 YYEEEE. Trimming took 4 bases from V and 2 from J, leaving 16 bases between them. CDR3 sequence (DNA): TGTGCCAGCAGCCTTGGGGCGGGATGGGCCTACGAGCAGTACTTC. Translation gives CASSLGAGWAYEQYF. Based on the CDR3 plus reference TRBV5-6 and TRBJ2-7, the full variable domain is DAGVTQSPTHLIKTRGQQVTLRCSPKSGHDTVSWYQQALGQGPQFIFQYYEEEERQRGNFPDRFSGHQFPNYSSELNVNALLLGDSALYLCASSLGAGWAYEQYFGPGTRLTVT.

The chain uses TRBV18 and TRBJ2-7; D perhaps matches TRBD1 (6 bases). Germline CDR1 and CDR2: KGHSH and LQKENI. The CDR3 totals 16 residues. V was cut by 0 bases and J by 4 bases, with 16 bases left in between. The CDR3, as DNA: TGTGCCAGCTCACCACCGGACAGTCGACGGGCATACGAGCAGTACTTC. Protein sequence: CASSPPDSRRAYEQYF.

The rearrangement uses TRBV11-2 and TRBJ1-1; TRBD1 is a possible D gene (6 bases). Germline values: CDR1 SGHAT, CDR2 FQNNGV. This CDR3 is built from 14 residues. The V gene lost 3 bases and the J gene lost 6 bases, with 14 bases spanning the gap. The CDR3 DNA reads TGTGCCAGCAGCTTCCTTCAGGGGAGAGCTGAAGCTTTCTTT. Translation gives CASSFLQGRAEAFF.

A single count supports this clone. The rearrangement joins TRBV7-2 to TRBJ1-3; TRBD1 matches 8 bases. The CDR3 is 16 amino acids. Per the germline V gene, CDR1 is SGHTA and CDR2 is FQGNSA. V lost 6 bases, J lost 2 bases, and 9 bases stayed unmatched. The CDR3 DNA is TGTGCCAGCAGTGACTTCCGGACAGGGACTGGAAACACCATATATTTT. It is translated as CASSDFRTGTGNTIYF.

The chain is built from TRBV15 and TRBJ2-1, with D possibly being TRBD2 (6 bases). Germline loops: CDR1 LNHNV, CDR2 YYDKDF (reference sequence). Trimming removed 4 bases at V and 0 bases at J, with 13 bases between. This CDR3 spans 16 amino acids. The CDR3 nucleotides read TGTGCCACCAGCAAACGTGGGGGGAGCTCCTACAATGAGCAGTTCTTC. This codes for CATSKRGGSSYNEQFF.

The gene calls are TRBV5-1 and TRBJ2-7, with 14 bases fitting TRBD2. There are 15 residues in the CDR3. After removal of 3 bases from V and 3 bases from J, the junction contained 2 bases not matched to a gene. Looked up from germline, CDR1 is SGHRS and CDR2 is YFSETQ. This CDR3 reads CASSSGLAGVYEQYF. As DNA, the CDR3 is TGCGCCAGCAGCTCGGGACTAGCGGGAGTCTACGAGCAGTACTTC.

V usage is TRBV6-5 and J usage is TRBJ2-7; a weak D match, TRBD2 (6 bases). CDR3 size: 11 residues. Germline V CDR1 and CDR2: MNHEY, SVGAGI. Trimming cost V 8 bases and J 3 bases, with 8 bases left between them. Written as DNA, the CDR3 is TGTGCCAGCTCGACTAGCTACGAGCAGTACTTC. Translated, it gives CASSTSYEQYF.

This chain uses TRBV15 with TRBJ2-1; D not certain. Per germline, CDR1 LNHNV and CDR2 YYDKDF (reference sequence). V was trimmed by 5 bases and J by 0 bases, leaving 5 bases between them. The CDR3 spans 13 residues. This chain's CDR3 is CATSLVSYNEQFF. DNA for the CDR3: TGTGCCACCAGCTTAGTCTCCTACAATGAGCAGTTCTTC. The full variable domain, with the rest looked up from reference TRBV15 and TRBJ2-1, is DAMVIQNPRYQVTQFGKPVTLSCSQTLNHNVMYWYQQKSSQAPKLLFHYYDKDFNNEADTPDNFQSRRPNTSFCFLDIRSPGLGDTAMYLCATSLVSYNEQFFGPGTRLTVL.

The J gene is TRBJ2-2, the V gene TRBV5-1; the match to TRBD2 covers 9 bases. V lost 0 bases and J lost 5; bases outside the gene matches: 5. Germline V lookup: CDR1 SGHRS, CDR2 YFSETQ. The CDR3 is made up of 16 amino acids. The CDR3, as DNA: TGCGCCAGCAGCTTGGCAAGCGGGAGGTTAACCGGGGAGCTGTTTTTT. Translating gives CASSLASGRLTGELFF.

The chain is built from TRBV6-5 and TRBJ2-7; possibly TRBD2 for D (5 bases). The CDR3 sequence is 16 residues long. Trimming removed 2 bases at V and 4 bases at J, with 18 bases between. The germline CDR1 and CDR2 sequences are MNHEY and SVGAGI. In DNA, the CDR3 is TGTGCCAGCAGTTACCCCGCCTTGTCGGGAAGGTACGAGCAGTACTTC. As protein: CASSYPALSGRYEQYF.

As concerns this clone: In the same sample, other DNA sequences code for this CDR3. The genes are TRBV9 and TRBJ1-3; D remains unclear. With 0 bases removed from V and 1 base from J, the gap between germline ends came to 8 bases. The CDR3 runs to 15 residues. The germline V gene encodes CDR1 SGDLS and CDR2 YYNGEE. In nucleotides, the CDR3 is TGTGCCAGCAGCGTAGACAGTCTGTCTGGAAACACCATATATTTT. Translation: CASSVDSLSGNTIYF.

The rearrangement links TRBV28 to TRBJ2-5, with 8 bases identical to TRBD2. The germline CDR1 and CDR2 sequences are MDHEN and SYDVKM. The CDR3 runs to 16 residues. V shed 5 bases, J shed 5 bases, and the junction held 13 bases outside the gene matches. The CDR3 DNA is TGTGCCAGCAGTCGAGCGGGAGTAACCAGCCGCGAGACCCAGTACTTC. It translates to CASSRAGVTSRETQYF.

The chain employs TRBV2 and TRBJ1-3, with TRBD1 identical over 9 bases. The CDR3 is made up of 18 amino acids. After removal of 10 bases from V and 2 bases from J, the junction contained 18 bases not matched to a gene. Germline V gene data show CDR1 as SNHLY and CDR2 as FYNNEI. In DNA, the CDR3 is TGTGCCATCACGGAGCCGGGACAGGGAATTAGCCCTGGAAACACCATATATTTT. Translating it yields CAITEPGQGISPGNTIYF.

The chain combines TRBV28 with TRBJ1-2; D gene ambiguous. Germline CDR1 reads MDHEN; CDR2 reads SYDVKM. The CDR3 loop spans 14 amino acids. Trimming took off 1 base at V and 1 base at J, with 7 bases between the two ends. The CDR3 nucleotides are TGTGCCAGCAGTTTATTGGGCTTTAACTATGGCTACACCTTC. This sequence encodes CASSLLGFNYGYTF.